This is a list of T cell receptor beta chains from one sample in a study of T cells expressing NK-cell markers. TCRdb derives one entry per CDR3 protein from the 5' RACE reads, leaving out DNA. This table holds about 460,000 distinct CDR3 sequences. The specimen sequenced was blood T cells: a sorted CD56 or NKG2C T cell subset, CD4+ or CD8+ T cells, or bulk PBMC T cells (not recorded which). The receptors originated from a woman aged 45-59 years in good health. CDR3s include the opening cysteine and the closing phenylalanine or tryptophan.

V	J	CDR3
TRBV5-1	TRBJ2-1	CASSLSGLIDNEQFF
TRBV6-5	TRBJ1-1	CASSPGQAFMNTEAFF
TRBV12-3/TRBV12-4	TRBJ1-5	CASSTDEIQPQHF
TRBV12-3/TRBV12-4	TRBJ2-5	CASSLLGKETQYF
TRBV11-1	TRBJ2-3	CASSLEAGLSDTQYF
TRBV7-3	TRBJ2-3	CASQSSGTDTQYF
TRBV28	TRBJ2-1	CASIALASSGDEQFF
TRBV12-3/TRBV12-4	TRBJ2-7	CASSLGQGPSYEQYF
TRBV4-1	TRBJ2-2	CASSQEFSGLTGELFF
TRBV11-2	TRBJ2-1	CASSFASVSYNEQFF
TRBV5-1	TRBJ2-3	CASSLSYYADTQYF
TRBV4-1	TRBJ2-3	CASSLGLAGARPTDTQYF
TRBV11-2	TRBJ2-3	CASSTSGTSFYRTQYF
TRBV12-3/TRBV12-4	TRBJ2-5	CASSRLAGGLQETQYF
TRBV3-1	TRBJ2-7	CASSHPSGQTINYEQYF
TRBV10-3	TRBJ2-1	CAISTGTSGTYNEQFF
TRBV12-5	TRBJ2-1	CASGSKAGQHNEQFF
TRBV5-1	TRBJ2-7	CASSPGTSGLYEQYF
TRBV20-1	TRBJ1-2	CSARLGLVSGYTF
TRBV10-3	TRBJ1-2	CAISESAAAANYGYTF
TRBV12-3/TRBV12-4	TRBJ2-2	CASSQRYSGSYGTGELFF
TRBV20-1	TRBJ2-5	CSARDPKGRKETQYF
TRBV11-2	TRBJ2-3	CASSLRAVDTQYF
TRBV27	TRBJ2-1	CASSLFTSGRRSEQFF
TRBV5-6	TRBJ1-6	CASSAGQFGSPLHF
TRBV5-1	TRBJ2-1	CASSLVDPNEQFF
TRBV20-1	TRBJ2-7	CSATGTSGLSYEQYF
TRBV10-3	TRBJ2-7	CALRRDGSSYEQYF
TRBV9	TRBJ2-1	CASSVGGRRLMGNEQFF
TRBV7-7	TRBJ2-1	CASSYDSGRGNNEQFF
TRBV15	TRBJ1-5	CATSRWPGAGNQPQHF
TRBV5-1	TRBJ1-5	CASMEGSGKGQPQHF
TRBV27	TRBJ2-2	CASSFVRMYGTGELFF
TRBV4-2	TRBJ2-7	CASSPPGTSGSLYF
TRBV21-1	TRBJ2-2	CASGYRGHRPTGELFF
TRBV5-1	TRBJ1-1	CASSTDGRYTEAFF
TRBV28	TRBJ2-1	CATSVQGTGNEQFF
TRBV5-1	TRBJ2-3	CASSLQGRSRDTQYF
TRBV27	TRBJ2-1	CASGGLRGYEQFF
TRBV7-9	TRBJ2-7	CASSFDLVENYEQYF
TRBV7-9	TRBJ2-7	CASSSRTVSYEQYF
TRBV7-9	TRBJ2-3	CASSHGTGGSQYF
TRBV4-1	TRBJ2-5	CASSQDRFETQYF
TRBV3-1	TRBJ2-1	CASSQGRGGWYNEQFF
TRBV11-2	TRBJ2-2	CASSLDRLQVAGELFF
TRBV11-2	TRBJ1-4	CASSLVSMNNEKLFF
TRBV6-6	TRBJ2-4	CASRTEDPPYF
TRBV25-1	TRBJ2-2	CASSEYSGPGITGELFF